This T cell receptor (beta chain) was found in a study of Graves' ophthalmopathy and Graves' hyperthyroidism. This clonotype has a count of ten or more. The antigen is unknown. Amplification from RNA transcripts yielded the TCR beta CDR3 regions. The library came from an HTBI-primed first-round RT-PCR and a second-round multiplex PCR. TCRdb fed the multiplex PCR reads into MiXCR, producing one record per CDR3 protein. The table shows hundreds of thousands of distinct CDR3 sequences, with under 25% occurring only once. Over 18 months of follow-up, stable hyperthyroidism required that no ophthalmopathy appear. The study's findings and limits: Ophthalmopathy versus stable hyperthyroidism: 13-signature model gave about 87% sensitivity, 75% to 83% specificity. Most expanded clonotypes from thyroid (those above 0.001 frequency) were also found in blood.

The sample comprised peripheral blood. This sequence originates from a woman aged 18-29 years with stable Graves' hyperthyroidism.

CDR3 in amino acids: CASSEAGDSSYEQYF. The DNA for the CDR3 is TGTGCCAGCAGTGAAGCGGGAGACAGCTCCTACGAGCAGTACTTC. This chain joins TRBV6-1 and TRBJ2-7; either TRBD1 or TRBD2 may supply D (5 bases each). The V gene lost 0 bases and the J gene lost 0 bases, with 9 bases spanning the gap. The CDR3 is 15 amino acids. From germline, CDR1 is MNHNS and CDR2 SASEGT.